These 2 T cell receptor beta chains were sequenced from one sample in a study of tissue T cells after allogeneic stem cell transplantation. The data were produced by immunoSEQ multiplex PCR, yet TCRdb's version contains in-frame clones alone and is incomplete. The sample records thousands of clones, around 35% being singletons. Time point in this sample: mouse harvest day 14 after allogeneic transplant. Tail vein injection delivered 10^7 T-cell-depleted bone marrow cells and 10^6 splenic CD5+ T cells. Sequencing was performed on skin. The source is a female BALB/c mouse given C57BL/6 T cells with graft-versus-host disease after an allogeneic hematopoietic cell transplant.

On this clone: Here the gene names and germline are mouse. The read ends 1 residue early relative to the CDR3; the germline J gene fills the gap. V and J are TRBV26 and TRBJ2-1; perhaps TRBD2 as D (6 bases). CDR3 length equals 15 residues. The germline V and J ends were trimmed by 3 bases and 1 base, with 10 bases remaining between them. CDR1 and CDR2 from the germline V gene are KGHPV and FQNQEV (reference sequence). The CDR3 loop reads CASSLLGQNYAEQFF. The DNA read from the CDR3 is TGTGCCAGCAGTCTCCTGGGGCAGAACTATGCTGAGCAGTTC. Full variable domain (remainder filled in from reference TRBV26 and TRBJ2-1): NSKVIQTPRYLVKGQGQKAKMRCIPEKGHPVVFWYQQNKNNEFKFLINFQNQEVLQQIDMTEKRFSAECPSNSPCSLEIQSSEAGDSALYLCASSLLGQNYAEQFFGPGTRLTVL.

Regarding this clone: Here the gene names and germline are mouse. The read ends 1 residue early relative to the CDR3; the germline J gene fills the gap. Other DNA variants within this sample encode the same CDR3. This sequence joins TRBV26 and TRBJ2-7; no definite D call. This CDR3 is 13 amino acids long. V lost 2 bases and J lost 4, with 9 bases in between. Germline CDR1 is KGHPV and CDR2 is FQNQEV (reference sequence). CDR3 residues: CASSLPGSYEQYF. CDR3 DNA, as far as it was read: TGTGCCAGCAGTCTGCCGGGGTCGTATGAACAGTAC. Looking up the rest from reference TRBV26 and TRBJ2-7 gives the full variable domain: NSKVIQTPRYLVKGQGQKAKMRCIPEKGHPVVFWYQQNKNNEFKFLINFQNQEVLQQIDMTEKRFSAECPSNSPCSLEIQSSEAGDSALYLCASSLPGSYEQYFGPGTRLTVL.